A single sample is the source of the 20 T cell receptor beta chains below, sequenced in a study of Graves' ophthalmopathy and Graves' hyperthyroidism. Transcripts of RNA were the source for amplifying TCR beta CDR3 regions. First-round RT-PCR used HTBI primers; second-round multiplex PCR followed. TCRdb reprocessed the multiplex PCR reads via MiXCR and lists one record per CDR3 protein. The repertoire has around 1,000,000 distinct CDR3 sequences, about 35% of them found once; the top ten carry 11%. The source material was peripheral blood or thyroid tissue (not recorded which). The receptors here all came from an adult man with Graves' hyperthyroidism.

The rearrangement joins TRBV2 to TRBJ2-2; TRBD2 aligns across 10 bases. Germline V gene data show CDR1 as SNHLY and CDR2 as FYNNEI. The CDR3 totals 19 residues. The J segment lost 1 base and the V segment lost 1 base, leaving 9 bases of the junction unmatched. The CDR3 nucleotides are TGTGCCAGCAGTGAAGGTAGTCTAGCGGGAGCATGGAACACCGGGGAGCTGTTTTTT. It is translated as CASSEGSLAGAWNTGELFF.

The table lists this clonotype with a few counts. The chain combines TRBV2 with TRBJ2-5; D ambiguous. Germline V gives CDR1 SNHLY, CDR2 FYNNEI. V lost 5 bases to trimming and J lost 2 bases, with 9 bases between them. The CDR3 length is 13 residues. This CDR3 is CASSLFSQETQYF. The CDR3 DNA reads TGTGCCAGCAGTTTGTTCTCTCAAGAGACCCAGTACTTC. Filled out from reference TRBV2 and TRBJ2-5, the complete variable domain reads EPEVTQTPSHQVTQMGQEVILRCVPISNHLYFYWYRQILGQKVEFLVSFYNNEISEKSEIFDDQFSVERPDGSNFTLKIRSTKLEDSAMYFCASSLFSQETQYFGPGTRLLVL.

V gene TRBV6-6 combines with J gene TRBJ2-7; 8 bases map to TRBD1. Trimming cost V 10 bases and J 2 bases; bases outside gene matches: 10. Looked up from germline, CDR1 is MNHNY and CDR2 is SVGAGI (reference sequence). This CDR3 spans 14 amino acids. CDR3 protein: CATLGQGGTYEQYF. The CDR3 DNA sequence: TGTGCCACCCTCGGACAGGGAGGCACCTACGAGCAGTACTTC.

This clonotype was picked up one time. The chain recombines TRBV6-1 with TRBJ1-1; D unresolved. The CDR3 sequence is 14 residues long. Looked up from germline, CDR1 is MNHNS and CDR2 is SASEGT. Trimming took off 8 bases at V and 3 bases at J, with 16 bases between the two ends. This CDR3 is CASRFRGRDTEAFF. CDR3 nucleotide sequence: TGTGCCAGCCGTTTCCGTGGGCGCGACACTGAAGCTTTCTTT.

About this clonotype itself: The junction shows a germline mismatch at one end, possibly a read error. The J gene is TRBJ2-2, the V gene TRBV11-1; a weak D match, TRBD2 (6 bases). Germline V gene lookup returns CDR1 SGHAT and CDR2 FQDESV (reference sequence). This CDR3 is 15 amino acids long. CDR3: CASGLMSGETGELFF. The CDR3 DNA reads TGTGCCAGCGGCTTAATGTCGGGAGAGACCGGGGAGCTGTTTTTT. Together with reference TRBV11-1 and TRBJ2-2, the CDR3 gives the full variable domain: EAEVAQSPRYKITEKSQAVAFWCDPISGHATLYWYRQILGQGPELLVQFQDESVVDDSQLPKDRFSAERLKGVDSTLKIQPAELGDSAMYLCASGLMSGETGELFFGEGSRLTVL.

This clonotype was picked up one time. The rearrangement uses TRBV3-1 and TRBJ1-1, with D maybe TRBD1 (5 bases). The CDR3 is made up of 14 amino acids. Germline CDR1 reads LGHDT; CDR2 reads YNNKEL (reference sequence). V was pared by 4 bases and J by 1 base, with 10 bases between. For the CDR3, the DNA is TGTGCCAGCAGCCGAATGACAGAGAACACTGAAGCTTTCTTT. Amino acid sequence: CASSRMTENTEAFF. The complete variable domain, with remaining parts taken from reference TRBV3-1 and TRBJ1-1, reads DTAVSQTPKYLVTQMGNDKSIKCEQNLGHDTMYWYKQDSKKFLKIMFSYNNKELIINETVPNRFSPKSPDKAHLNLHINSLELGDSAVYFCASSRMTENTEAFFGQGTRLTVV.

This clonotype was observed many times. The chain combines TRBV7-2 with TRBJ1-1, with unresolved D. The germline CDR1 and CDR2 sequences are SGHTA and FQGNSA. The CDR3 contains 14 residues. V was shortened by 1 base and J by 4 bases, with 10 bases between the two germline ends. The CDR3 region has the DNA TGTGCCAGCAGCTTAGATCCGCCCGTCACTGAAGCTTTCTTT. Amino acid sequence: CASSLDPPVTEAFF.

This clonotype has at least ten counts. The V call is TRBV29-1, the J call TRBJ2-2; 8 positions agree with TRBD2. CDR3 size: 14 residues. In germline, CDR1 is SQVTM, CDR2 ANQGSEA. V dropped 4 bases and J dropped 1; count of bases not matched to a gene: 2. The CDR3 loop reads CSVAAGGNTGELFF. The DNA for the CDR3 is TGCAGCGTTGCGGCGGGAGGGAACACCGGGGAGCTGTTTTTT.

This clonotype appeared many times. The rearrangement links TRBV7-9 to TRBJ2-7, with D tentatively TRBD2 (5 bases). Germline lookup yields CDR1 SEHNR and CDR2 FQNEAQ (reference sequence). Trimming cost V 3 bases and J 0 bases, with 18 bases left between them. This CDR3 comprises 17 residues. CDR3 sequence (DNA): TGTGCCAGCAGCTTTCCCCCAACTAGGATGGACTCCTACGAGCAGTACTTC. Its protein is CASSFPPTRMDSYEQYF.

This clonotype was observed at least ten times. The J gene is TRBJ2-7, the V gene TRBV20-1, with D possibly being TRBD2 (5 bases). The CDR3 runs 13 residues. The germline V and J ends were trimmed by 8 bases and 0 bases, with 14 bases remaining between them. Per germline, CDR1 DFQATT and CDR2 SNEGSKA (reference sequence). The CDR3 nucleotides read TGCAGTTCCACGCGCCGGGACTCCTACGAGCAGTACTTC. This codes for CSSTRRDSYEQYF.

This clonotype came up a few times. The gene calls are TRBV4-2 and TRBJ1-6; possible D gene TRBD1, 6 bases. Germline-derived CDR1 and CDR2 are LGHNA and YNFKEQ. The CDR3 sequence is 17 residues long. V gave up 0 bases and J gave up 8 bases, with 17 bases separating them. The CDR3 DNA is TGTGCCAGCAGCCAAGAGTCCAGGGTAGAGGGGGATTCACCCCTCCACTTT. Translating it yields CASSQESRVEGDSPLHF.

Many counts were recorded for this clonotype. The rearrangement links TRBV29-1 to TRBJ2-7, with 9 bases lining up with TRBD1. The CDR3 extends over 12 amino acids. J gave up 4 bases and V 6 bases, and 4 bases lay outside the gene matches. CDR1 and CDR2 (germline): SQVTM, ANQGSEA. This chain's CDR3 is CSVGQGIYEQYF. As DNA, the CDR3 is TGCAGCGTGGGACAGGGCATTTACGAGCAGTACTTC.

This clonotype was detected many times. The chain joins TRBV7-2 to TRBJ1-5, with a possible D match to TRBD1 (6 bases). The CDR3 sequence is 15 residues long. Deletions cut 1 base from V and 3 bases from J, with 10 bases between. Germline V gene sequence: CDR1 SGHTA, CDR2 FQGNSA. CDR3 nucleotides: TGTGCCAGCAGCTTAGGGGGGCCGAACAATCAGCCCCAGCATTTT. This sequence encodes CASSLGGPNNQPQHF.

The V call is TRBV9, the J call TRBJ2-7; D unclear. The germline V gene has CDR1 SGDLS and CDR2 YYNGEE. The CDR3 contains 14 residues. V lost 4 bases to trimming and J lost 5 bases, with 16 bases between them. The CDR3 nucleotides are TGTGCCAGCAGCCCGGATAGGGCAGGTAACGAGCAGTACTTC. Its protein product is CASSPDRAGNEQYF. Based on the CDR3 plus reference TRBV9 and TRBJ2-7, the full variable domain is DSGVTQTPKHLITATGQRVTLRCSPRSGDLSVYWYQQSLDQGLQFLIQYYNGEERAKGNILERFSAQQFPDLHSELNLSSLELGDSALYFCASSPDRAGNEQYFGPGTRLTVT.

In this sample, this clonotype turned up a few times. The junction departs from germline at one end; a sequencing error may be responsible. The rearrangement uses TRBV7-8 and TRBJ1-5; D uncertain. The CDR3 is 13 amino acids. Looked up from germline, CDR1 is SGHVS and CDR2 is FQNEAQ. CDR3 sequence: CVSRTAVNQPQHF. The DNA of the CDR3 is TGTGTCAGCAGGACGGCGGTCAATCAGCCCCAGCATTTT.

As concerns this clonotype: A read error may explain this, as a much larger clone is one base away. This chain connects TRBV7-6 to TRBJ1-6; TRBD1 matches at 9 bases. The CDR3 has 17 residues. V shed 4 bases and J 6 bases; nucleotides not matched to a gene: 10. Germline V gene data show CDR1 as SGHVS and CDR2 as FNYEAQ. CDR3 amino acids: CASSSSTQGAFNSPLHF. CDR3 nucleotide sequence: TGTGCCAGCAGCTCCTCGACACAGGGGGCTTTTAATTCACCCCTCCACTTT.

This chain connects TRBV12-3 or TRBV12-4 to TRBJ1-2; D call uncertain. This CDR3 is built from 14 residues. With 1 base removed from V and 2 bases from J, the gap between germline ends came to 8 bases. The CDR3 region has the DNA TGTGCCAGCAGTTTAGACAGCGTAAACTATGGCTACACCTTC. Its protein product is CASSLDSVNYGYTF.

V usage is TRBV9 and J usage is TRBJ1-5; no clear D gene. This CDR3 is 15 amino acids long. In germline, CDR1 is SGDLS, CDR2 YYNGEE. Trimming shortened V by 0 bases and J by 13 bases, and 20 bases separated the two germline ends. DNA for the CDR3: TGTGCCAGCAGCGTAGGGATAGCGGGAGCAGGCGAGCAGCATTTT. Translation gives CASSVGIAGAGEQHF.

This chain connects TRBV6-6 to TRBJ1-3, with D hard to call. Looked up from germline, CDR1 is MNHNY and CDR2 is SVGAGI (reference sequence). V lost 5 bases to trimming and J lost 0 bases, with 8 bases between them. There are 14 residues in the CDR3. CDR3 sequence (DNA): TGTGCCAGCAGTCCGTATGGCTCTGGAAACACCATATATTTT. As protein: CASSPYGSGNTIYF.

This clonotype was recorded at least ten times. The V call is TRBV2, the J call TRBJ2-2; TRBD2 is a possible D gene (6 bases). CDR1 is SNHLY and CDR2 is FYNNEI in the germline V gene. Trimming took off 1 base at V and 2 bases at J, with 11 bases between the two ends. CDR3 length equals 16 residues. CDR3 loop: CASSEGVSGNTGELFF. In DNA, the CDR3 is TGTGCCAGCAGTGAAGGGGTTAGCGGTAACACCGGGGAGCTGTTTTTT. The complete variable domain, with remaining parts taken from reference TRBV2 and TRBJ2-2, reads EPEVTQTPSHQVTQMGQEVILRCVPISNHLYFYWYRQILGQKVEFLVSFYNNEISEKSEIFDDQFSVERPDGSNFTLKIRSTKLEDSAMYFCASSEGVSGNTGELFFGEGSRLTVL.